This T cell receptor beta chain derives from a study of blood T cell repertoires in COVID-19. Individuals drawn from around 24 US areas were about 18 to 100 years old. CDR3 length: 12 residues. Trimming cost V 6 bases and J 4 bases; bases outside gene matches: 0. For this clone: The same CDR3 also results from other DNA sequences found in this sample.

As processed by the authors: Nucleated cell number was recorded as an estimate derived from reference gene primer amplification. The protocol was immunoSEQ multiplex PCR, while the TCRdb copy is restricted to in-frame clones and leaves out a portion. That table gives V, J and clone size, and the DNA gave D and trimming. The data show a few hundred thousand clones, around 86% seen once. Sequencing input: PBMCs or T cells enriched from blood (not recorded which). The receptor was isolated from a woman aged 40 to 49 with acute COVID-19. This chain links TRBV12-3 or TRBV12-4 with TRBJ2-3, with TRBD2 matching over 8 bases. CDR3 sequence reads: CASRAGADTQYF. Here the CDR3 DNA reads TGTGCCAGCAGAGCGGGGGCAGATACGCAGTATTTT.